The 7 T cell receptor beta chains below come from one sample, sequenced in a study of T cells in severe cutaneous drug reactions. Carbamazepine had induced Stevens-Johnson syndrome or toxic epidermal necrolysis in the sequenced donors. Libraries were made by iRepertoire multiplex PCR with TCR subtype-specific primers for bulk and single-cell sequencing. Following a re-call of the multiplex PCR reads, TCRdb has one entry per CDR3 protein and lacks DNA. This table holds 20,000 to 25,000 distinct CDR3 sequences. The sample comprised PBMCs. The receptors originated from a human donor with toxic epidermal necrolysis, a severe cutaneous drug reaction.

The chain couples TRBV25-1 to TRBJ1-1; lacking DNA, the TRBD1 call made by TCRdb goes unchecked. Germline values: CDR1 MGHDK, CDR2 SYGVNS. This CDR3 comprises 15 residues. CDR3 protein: CASSEPQGYHTEAFF.

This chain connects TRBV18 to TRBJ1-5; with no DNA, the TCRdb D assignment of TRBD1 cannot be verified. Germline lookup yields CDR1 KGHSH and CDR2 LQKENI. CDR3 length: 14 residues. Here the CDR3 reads CASSPGAGNQPQHF.

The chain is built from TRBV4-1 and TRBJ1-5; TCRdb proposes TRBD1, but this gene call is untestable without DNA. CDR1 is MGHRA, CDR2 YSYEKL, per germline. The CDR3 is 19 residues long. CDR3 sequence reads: CASSPYSPPGTGGYQPQHF.

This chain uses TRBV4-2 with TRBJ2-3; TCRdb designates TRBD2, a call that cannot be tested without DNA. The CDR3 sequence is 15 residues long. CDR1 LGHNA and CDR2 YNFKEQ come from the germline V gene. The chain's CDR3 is CASSQDLRGTDTQYF.

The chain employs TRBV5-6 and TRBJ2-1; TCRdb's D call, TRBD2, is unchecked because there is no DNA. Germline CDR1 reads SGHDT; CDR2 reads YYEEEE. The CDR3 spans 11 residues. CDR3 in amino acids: CASSVATEQFF.

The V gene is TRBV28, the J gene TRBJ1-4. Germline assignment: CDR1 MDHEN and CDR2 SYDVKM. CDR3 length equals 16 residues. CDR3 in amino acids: CASSWKLGVRHEKLFF.

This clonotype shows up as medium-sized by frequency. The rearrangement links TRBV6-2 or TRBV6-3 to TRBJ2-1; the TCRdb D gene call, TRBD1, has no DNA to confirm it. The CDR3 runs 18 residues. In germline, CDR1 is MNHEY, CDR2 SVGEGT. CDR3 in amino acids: CASSWTPGQRIGHNEQFF.